These 20 T cell receptor beta chains came from one sample sequenced in a study of T cells in Graves' hyperthyroidism and ophthalmopathy. Amplified regions were TCR beta CDR3 sequences from RNA transcripts. A set of HTBI primers served as the primers for a first-round RT-PCR of the TCR CDR3. One entry per CDR3 protein, called by TCRdb with MiXCR from the multiplex PCR reads. The sample records more than 600,000 distinct CDR3 sequences, about 16% being singletons. Sequencing was carried out using blood. These receptors all stem from a man in his late teens or twenties with Graves' hyperthyroidism.

In this sample, this clonotype turned up a few times. The chain recombines TRBV7-9 with TRBJ2-3; 9 positions match TRBD2. The V gene end was trimmed by 5 bases and the J gene end by 12 bases; junction bases not matched to a gene: 6. The CDR3 sequence is 12 residues long. The germline V gene has CDR1 SEHNR and CDR2 FQNEAQ (reference sequence). The CDR3 loop is CASSKSSGDQYF. CDR3 coding DNA: TGTGCCAGCAGCAAATCTAGCGGGGACCAGTATTTT.

This chain uses TRBV12-3 or TRBV12-4 with TRBJ1-2, with 7 bases fitting TRBD1. Trimming cost V 4 bases and J 8 bases; bases outside gene matches: 13. The CDR3 length is 15 residues. The CDR3: CASSSYRDSLGGYTF. In DNA form, the CDR3 reads TGTGCCAGCAGTTCGTACCGGGACAGCTTAGGCGGCTACACCTTC.

In this sample, this clonotype turned up many times. The chain recombines TRBV5-1 with TRBJ2-7; either TRBD1 or TRBD2 may supply D (7 bases each). Trimming pared 4 bases from V and 7 bases from J, leaving 21 bases between. CDR3 length equals 15 residues. Germline V lookup: CDR1 SGHRS, CDR2 YFSETQ. The CDR3 nucleotides read TGCGCCAGCAGCGGGCAGGGGGGGGGCGTCGAGGAGCAGTACTTC. Its protein product is CASSGQGGGVEEQYF. Combining the CDR3 with reference TRBV5-1 and TRBJ2-7 gives the whole variable domain KAGVTQTPRYLIKTRGQQVTLSCSPISGHRSVSWYQQTPGQGLQFLFEYFSETQRNKGNFPGRFSGRQFSNSRSEMNVSTLELGDSALYLCASSGQGGGVEEQYFGPGTRLTVT.

The V call is TRBV29-1, the J call TRBJ1-2, with D possibly matching TRBD1 (6 bases). CDR1 is SQVTM and CDR2 is ANQGSEA in the germline V gene. Trimming left V 0 bases short and J 3 bases short, with 14 bases between. The CDR3 has 15 amino acids. The CDR3 bases are TGCAGCGTTGAAGATGTCGGGGGGCAGGACTATGGCTACACCTTC. It encodes CSVEDVGGQDYGYTF.

The rearrangement joins TRBV20-1 to TRBJ2-1; D is unresolved. Germline V lookup: CDR1 DFQATT, CDR2 SNEGSKA (reference sequence). This CDR3 is built from 13 residues. V was cut by 2 bases and J by 3 bases, with 8 bases left in between. The CDR3 loop is CSARNLGYNEQFF. In DNA form, the CDR3 reads TGCAGTGCTAGAAATCTTGGCTACAATGAGCAGTTCTTC.

V and J are TRBV30 and TRBJ2-7, with 13 bases matching TRBD2. CDR3 length equals 15 residues. The junction had 6 bases not matched to a gene; V was cut back by 0 bases and J by 7 bases. Per the germline V gene, CDR1 is GTSNPN and CDR2 is SVGIG (reference sequence). As DNA, the CDR3 is TGTGCCTGGAGTGTACTAGCGGGAGGGTCTGTTGAGCAGTACTTC. This translates into CAWSVLAGGSVEQYF.

Ten or more counts support this clonotype. The chain recombines TRBV28 with TRBJ2-7; D is unresolved. V was cut by 3 bases and J by 5 bases, with 8 bases left in between. This CDR3 region has 12 residues. Germline CDR1 and CDR2: MDHEN and SYDVKM. The DNA of the CDR3 is TGTGCCAGCAGTTTCCCCCAGAACGAGCAGTACTTC. It translates to CASSFPQNEQYF.

This clonotype was picked up many times. This chain joins TRBV7-9 and TRBJ2-5; D unresolved. This CDR3 has 14 residues. V shed 0 bases and J shed 4 bases, with 9 bases lying between them. Germline CDR1 and CDR2: SEHNR and FQNEAQ (reference sequence). The CDR3 here is CASSLAGSRETQYF. The CDR3 nucleotides are TGTGCCAGCAGCTTAGCGGGGTCTAGAGAGACCCAGTACTTC.

The V call is TRBV5-1, the J call TRBJ1-2; D not resolved. V was trimmed by 4 bases and J by 4 bases, leaving 8 bases between them. The length of the CDR3 is 12 residues. Germline CDR1 is SGHRS and CDR2 is YFSETQ. CDR3: CASSRVGYGYTF. As DNA, the CDR3 is TGCGCCAGCAGCCGGGTGGGCTATGGCTACACCTTC. Supplemented by reference TRBV5-1 and TRBJ1-2, the full variable domain reads KAGVTQTPRYLIKTRGQQVTLSCSPISGHRSVSWYQQTPGQGLQFLFEYFSETQRNKGNFPGRFSGRQFSNSRSEMNVSTLELGDSALYLCASSRVGYGYTFGSGTRLTVV.

Remarks on this clonotype: One end of the junction varies from germline; a read error may be responsible. The chain couples TRBV7-9 to TRBJ2-3; D gene unclear. The CDR3 sequence is 16 residues long. Germline V lookup: CDR1 SEHNR, CDR2 FQNEAQ (reference sequence). CDR3 nucleotides: TGTGCCAGCAGCTCCTGGATCGAAGGATCCACAGATACGCGGTATTTT. This encodes CASSSWIEGSTDTRYF.

This clonotype was seen many times. The V gene is TRBV27, the J gene TRBJ1-1, with D uncertain. The CDR3 covers 16 residues. Germline V gene lookup returns CDR1 MNHEY and CDR2 SMNVEV (reference sequence). Between the trimmed V and J ends, which lost 0 bases and 0 bases, there was a span of 11 bases. The CDR3 is CASSLSAGILNTEAFF. As DNA, the CDR3 is TGTGCCAGCAGTTTATCAGCTGGGATTCTGAACACTGAAGCTTTCTTT.

This clonotype has a handful of counts. The V call is TRBV20-1, the J call TRBJ2-5; TRBD2 aligns across 9 bases. The CDR3 sequence is 14 residues long. The V gene end was trimmed by 3 bases and the J gene end by 5 bases; junction bases not matched to a gene: 7. Per germline, CDR1 DFQATT and CDR2 SNEGSKA (reference sequence). The CDR3 DNA follows: TGCAGTGCTAGGGGTATAGCGGGAGCGGAGACCCAGTACTTC. As protein: CSARGIAGAETQYF.

The chain recombines TRBV29-1 with TRBJ1-1; D remains ambiguous. Germline V gene sequence: CDR1 SQVTM, CDR2 ANQGSEA. The CDR3 consists of 11 residues. The germline V and J ends were trimmed by 7 bases and 1 base, with 7 bases remaining between them. CDR3 amino acids: CSALENTEAFF. The CDR3 DNA reads TGCAGCGCCCTTGAGAACACTGAAGCTTTCTTT.

The chain joins TRBV6-2 or TRBV6-3 to TRBJ2-7, with D maybe TRBD1 (5 bases). V lost 7 bases and J 1 base, leaving 11 bases between the germline ends. The V gene's germline CDR1 is MNHEY and CDR2 SVGEGT. The CDR3 runs to 13 residues. The CDR3 DNA reads TGTGCCAGCAATAAAGACAGATCCTACGAGCAGTACTTC. Its translation: CASNKDRSYEQYF.

This clonotype came up a few times. This sequence joins TRBV2 and TRBJ2-5; TRBD2 aligns across 9 bases. V shed 1 base and J 10 bases; nucleotides not matched to a gene: 19. The CDR3 has 18 amino acids. Per germline, CDR1 SNHLY and CDR2 FYNNEI. CDR3 loop: CASSEGRTSAGGARSQYF. As DNA, the CDR3 is TGTGCCAGCAGTGAAGGAAGGACGAGCGCGGGAGGGGCAAGGAGCCAGTACTTC.

The rearrangement uses TRBV5-5 and TRBJ2-3, with TRBD1 identical over 8 bases. The V gene end was trimmed by 3 bases and the J gene end by 3 bases; junction bases not matched to a gene: 9. Germline V lookup: CDR1 SGHKS, CDR2 YYEKEE (reference sequence). This CDR3 is built from 16 residues. The CDR3 DNA sequence: TGTGCCAGCAGCTCCGACAGGGGATGGGATACAGATACGCAGTATTTT. Encoded protein: CASSSDRGWDTDTQYF.

This clonotype was found many times. V is TRBV27 and J is TRBJ2-7; TRBD2 matches 13 bases. V gave up 2 bases and J gave up 4 bases; unmatched junction bases: 8. The CDR3 totals 17 residues. The germline V gene encodes CDR1 MNHEY and CDR2 SMNVEV (reference sequence). The CDR3 loop is CASSLARTSGRGYEQYF. The CDR3 bases are TGTGCCAGCAGTTTAGCCAGGACTAGCGGGAGAGGATACGAGCAGTACTTC.

This clonotype came up many times. This chain links TRBV24-1 with TRBJ2-3, with D possibly being TRBD1 or TRBD2 (5 bases each). There are 15 residues in the CDR3. V was cut by 0 bases and J by 5 bases, with 11 bases left in between. Germline loops: CDR1 KGHDR, CDR2 SFDVKD. The CDR3 loop is CATSDLKGRVDTQYF. In DNA form, the CDR3 reads TGTGCCACCAGTGATTTGAAGGGGCGGGTAGATACGCAGTATTTT.

This clonotype has just one count. The chain couples TRBV12-3 or TRBV12-4 to TRBJ2-2, with 9 bases lining up with TRBD1. The CDR3 covers 19 residues. The V gene end was trimmed by 3 bases and the J gene end by 2 bases; junction bases not matched to a gene: 13. The CDR3 DNA reads as TGTGCCAGCAGTTTTCCCAGTAACAGGGGGCGTTTTAACACCGGGGAGCTGTTTTTT. This gives the protein CASSFPSNRGRFNTGELFF.

The chain couples TRBV9 to TRBJ2-7, with TRBD2 as a possible D gene (6 bases). The CDR3 sequence is 14 residues long. From germline, CDR1 is SGDLS and CDR2 YYNGEE. Trimming pared 4 bases from V and 5 bases from J, leaving 16 bases between. The CDR3 region is CASSPDGSRDEQYF. CDR3 bases: TGTGCCAGCAGCCCCGACGGGAGCAGGGACGAGCAGTACTTC. The whole variable domain, filled in from reference TRBV9 and TRBJ2-7, reads DSGVTQTPKHLITATGQRVTLRCSPRSGDLSVYWYQQSLDQGLQFLIQYYNGEERAKGNILERFSAQQFPDLHSELNLSSLELGDSALYFCASSPDGSRDEQYFGPGTRLTVT.